The present entry profiles one T cell receptor (beta chain) with its context. The data were obtained in a study of blood T cell repertoires in COVID-19. Study-wide background: Researchers got acute and convalescent COVID-19 samples from the United States, Italy and Spain.

Sequenced by immunoSEQ multiplex PCR; TCRdb stores in-frame clones only, minus some. The table lists 75,000 to 90,000 clones, 80% of them singletons, with around 4.7% in the top ten. CDR1 and CDR2 from the germline V gene are KGHSH and LQKENI. V lost 3 bases and J lost 3; bases outside the gene matches: 7. This CDR3 is built from 15 residues. Sequenced input: peripheral blood. This clonotype originated in a woman in her 70s with acute or convalescent COVID-19. This chain links TRBV18 with TRBJ1-2, with 7 bases aligning to TRBD1. CDR3 nucleotide sequence: TGTGCCAGCTCACCCAATCAGGGGGACTACTATGGCTACACCTTC. Translation: CASSPNQGDYYGYTF.